The 27 T cell receptor beta chains given below trace back to one sample, sequenced in a study of blood T cell repertoires in COVID-19 (dated by TCRdb to the early 2020s). The method was the immunoSEQ multiplex PCR assay. TCRdb retrieved this table from immuneACCESS and kept in-frame rearrangements only. Not all clones are present; in checked studies, unresolved V genes account for under half, and no reason is known for the remainder. Present in this sample are 250,000 to 300,000 clones, roughly nine tenths of which were seen just once. The ten largest account for 0.95% to 1.5% of the sample. The sample taken for sequencing was PBMCs or T cells enriched from blood (not recorded which). The origin of the receptors is a human donor in a cohort exposed to, infected with or recovered from COVID-19 (not recorded which). The donor label of this sample is uncertain.

V gene TRBV6-5 combines with J gene TRBJ1-5; TRBD1 matches 11 bases. Trimming removed 9 bases from V and 4 bases from J; junction bases left unmatched: 8. CDR1 and CDR2 (germline): MNHEY, SVGAGI. This CDR3 comprises 15 residues. DNA of the CDR3: TGTGCCAGTACCCCCGGGACAGGGGGGAATCAGCCCCAGCATTTT. Its protein is CASTPGTGGNQPQHF.

V and J are TRBV28 and TRBJ1-2; D is possibly TRBD1 (5 bases). CDR3 size: 14 residues. Trimming took 3 bases from V and 2 from J, leaving 10 bases between them. Germline lookup yields CDR1 MDHEN and CDR2 SYDVKM. The CDR3 spells CASSFRQPNYGYTF. The CDR3 coding sequence is TGTGCCAGCAGTTTCCGACAGCCCAACTATGGCTACACCTTC.

The chain links TRBV18 to TRBJ1-6, with D perhaps matching TRBD1 (6 bases). V was pared by 1 base and J by 10 bases, with 20 bases between. Germline V CDR1 and CDR2: KGHSH, LQKENI. The CDR3 sequence is 17 residues long. CDR3 sequence: CASSPRSGQNTGSPLHF. CDR3 DNA sequence: TGTGCCAGCTCACCACGCTCGGGACAAAACACGGGGTCACCCCTCCACTTT.

This sequence joins TRBV30 and TRBJ1-1; D is ambiguous. Germline V gene lookup returns CDR1 GTSNPN and CDR2 SVGIG (reference sequence). V shed 2 bases and J shed 3 bases, with 10 bases lying between them. The CDR3 totals 13 residues. CDR3 region: CAWSQNGDTEAFF. The CDR3, as DNA: TGTGCCTGGAGTCAGAACGGGGACACTGAAGCTTTCTTT.

The rearrangement links TRBV19 to TRBJ1-5; 7 bases are a match to TRBD1. The germline CDR1 and CDR2 sequences are LNHDA and SQIVND (reference sequence). V shed 0 bases and J 7 bases; nucleotides not matched to a gene: 3. CDR3 length: 14 residues. CDR3 DNA: TGTGCCAGTAGTATAGATTACAGGGGCCAGCCCCAGCATTTT. Its translation is CASSIDYRGQPQHF.

This clone was observed once. This chain joins TRBV2 and TRBJ1-5; D not certain. Germline-derived CDR1 and CDR2 are SNHLY and FYNNEI. The V and J ends lost 5 bases and 4 bases respectively, with 9 bases between them. The CDR3 totals 13 residues. The CDR3 loop reads CASSRRENQPQHF. CDR3 nucleotide sequence: TGTGCCAGCAGTAGGCGGGAGAATCAGCCCCAGCATTTT. Looking up the rest from reference TRBV2 and TRBJ1-5 gives the full variable domain: EPEVTQTPSHQVTQMGQEVILRCVPISNHLYFYWYRQILGQKVEFLVSFYNNEISEKSEIFDDQFSVERPDGSNFTLKIRSTKLEDSAMYFCASSRRENQPQHFGDGTRLSIL.

This clone was detected only once. V is TRBV7-3 and J is TRBJ2-7; a weak D match, TRBD1 (6 bases). CDR1 and CDR2 from the germline V gene are SGHTA and FQGTGA. V lost 3 bases to trimming and J lost 4 bases, with 10 bases between them. The CDR3 totals 13 residues. DNA for the CDR3: TGTGCCAGCAGCTTGACAGGAGGTTACGAGCAGTACTTC. The encoded protein is CASSLTGGYEQYF.

This clone is a singleton in its sample. J is TRBJ1-4 and V is TRBV18; D gene ambiguous. CDR1 and CDR2 (germline): KGHSH, LQKENI. Between the trimmed V and J ends, which lost 2 bases and 6 bases, there was a span of 10 bases. This CDR3 is built from 14 residues. In DNA, the CDR3 is TGTGCCAGCTCACCATTCTCGTCGGATGAAAAACTGTTTTTT. Translation: CASSPFSSDEKLFF.

This clone appeared a few times. This chain connects TRBV11-2 to TRBJ2-1; 10 nucleotides match TRBD2. The CDR3 has 18 amino acids. The V gene's germline CDR1 is SGHAT and CDR2 FQNNGV. The trim removed 4 bases at V and 7 bases at J, leaving 16 bases unmatched. CDR3 nucleotide sequence: TGTGCCAGCAGCTCCCGAGGAATACTAGCGGGGACCTTTAATGAGCAGTTCTTC. It yields the protein CASSSRGILAGTFNEQFF.

The chain has TRBV10-2 and TRBJ2-2; a weak D match, TRBD1 (6 bases). This CDR3 has 14 residues. V was shortened by 8 bases and J by 2 bases, with 12 bases between the two germline ends. The germline V gene encodes CDR1 WSHSY and CDR2 SAAADI. CDR3 coding DNA: TGCGCCAGCGAATTACAGGGAAACACCGGGGAGCTGTTTTTT. Translated, it gives CASELQGNTGELFF.

The rearrangement uses TRBV18 and TRBJ2-3; 10 bases are a match to TRBD2. With 0 bases clipped from V and 4 bases from J, the junction kept 1 base outside the gene matches. CDR3 length equals 15 residues. The germline CDR1 and CDR2 sequences are KGHSH and LQKENI. The CDR3: CASSPPGLASDTQYF. DNA for the CDR3: TGTGCCAGCTCACCACCGGGACTAGCGTCAGATACGCAGTATTTT.

The chain employs TRBV7-8 and TRBJ2-7, with TRBD1 matching 7 bases. Unmatched junction bases numbered 16, after V lost 5 bases and J lost 3 bases. Germline loops: CDR1 SGHVS, CDR2 FQNEAQ. The CDR3 runs 17 residues. The CDR3 sequence is CASSQTRRDRDIYEQYF. In DNA form, the CDR3 reads TGTGCCAGCAGCCAGACACGCCGGGACAGAGATATCTACGAGCAGTACTTC.

V gene TRBV11-3 combines with J gene TRBJ2-5, with D possibly TRBD1 on 6 matching bases. Trimming cost V 0 bases and J 6 bases, with 8 bases left between them. This CDR3 has 13 residues. Per the germline V gene, CDR1 is SGHNT and CDR2 is YENEEA. The CDR3 bases are TGTGCCAGCAGCTTAGATTGGGGGCAGACCCAGTACTTC. Translating it yields CASSLDWGQTQYF.

The chain couples TRBV10-3 to TRBJ2-2, with 9 bases identical to TRBD1. V lost 0 bases, J lost 7 bases, and 6 bases stayed unmatched. From germline, CDR1 is ENHRY and CDR2 SYGVKD. CDR3 length: 16 amino acids. CDR3 nucleotide sequence: TGTGCCATCAGTGAGTCGGGAACAGGGGGCAGCGGGGAGCTGTTTTTT. It translates to CAISESGTGGSGELFF.

This chain links TRBV2 with TRBJ1-6; D ambiguous. The CDR3 has 12 residues. Germline V gene data show CDR1 as SNHLY and CDR2 as FYNNEI. The ends were cut back, 7 bases at V and 6 bases at J, with 7 bases in the middle. CDR3 nucleotide sequence: TGTGCCAGCAAAACGGGTAATTCACCCCTCCACTTT. This translates into CASKTGNSPLHF.

The chain couples TRBV5-6 to TRBJ2-5, with TRBD2 as a possible D gene (5 bases). From germline, CDR1 is SGHDT and CDR2 YYEEEE. The CDR3 has 13 residues. Deletions cut 4 bases from V and 5 bases from J, with 12 bases between. CDR3 nucleotides: TGTGCCAGCAGCCCGGGATTCGGGGAGACCCAGTACTTC. Translated, it gives CASSPGFGETQYF.

The genes are TRBV30 and TRBJ1-3, with no clear D. The CDR3 contains 15 residues. V gave up 3 bases and J gave up 0 bases, with 12 bases separating them. The germline V gene encodes CDR1 GTSNPN and CDR2 SVGIG (reference sequence). The CDR3 here is CAWRFDSSSGNTIYF. The CDR3 nucleotides are TGTGCCTGGAGATTCGACTCAAGCTCTGGAAACACCATATATTTT.

The CDR3 bases are TGTGCCAGCAGTGAATCCGTGGGCCGGGAGACCCAGTACTTC. Translating gives CASSESVGRETQYF. The rearrangement links TRBV25-1 to TRBJ2-5; D unclear. V lost 1 base to trimming and J lost 5 bases, with 11 bases between them. Germline V gene sequence: CDR1 MGHDK, CDR2 SYGVNS. This CDR3 has 14 amino acids.

The rearrangement uses TRBV7-2 and TRBJ1-2; perhaps TRBD1 as D (5 bases). The germline V gene encodes CDR1 SGHTA and CDR2 FQGNSA. CDR3 length equals 13 residues. Trimming shortened V by 6 bases and J by 4 bases, and 12 bases separated the two germline ends. CDR3 amino acids: CASRADSTYGYTF. The CDR3 nucleotides are TGTGCCAGCAGGGCCGACAGCACCTATGGCTACACCTTC.

The V call is TRBV5-6, the J call TRBJ1-2; unclear D gene. The CDR3 extends over 15 amino acids. Trimming took 0 bases from V and 4 from J, leaving 13 bases between them. Germline CDR1 reads SGHDT; CDR2 reads YYEEEE. The CDR3 DNA is TGTGCCAGCAGCTTGGGGGTTGACATGATCTATGGCTACACCTTC. Protein sequence: CASSLGVDMIYGYTF.

This clone was seen just once. The rearrangement uses TRBV11-1 and TRBJ1-1; 8 nucleotides line up with TRBD1. Trimming took 7 bases from V and 1 from J; bases not matched to a gene: 5. The germline V gene has CDR1 SGHAT and CDR2 FQDESV (reference sequence). The CDR3 has 14 residues. The CDR3 DNA reads TGTGCCAGCAACCCGGGACAGGCGAACACTGAAGCTTTCTTT. This translates into CASNPGQANTEAFF.

This sequence joins TRBV7-2 and TRBJ1-2, with D possibly being TRBD1 (5 bases). This CDR3 is built from 18 residues. Trimming removed 6 bases at V and 4 bases at J, with 27 bases between. The V gene's germline CDR1 is SGHTA and CDR2 FQGNSA. CDR3 DNA: TGTGCCAGCAGTTTTACCGATGTCGACGAGGAGGGGTTCTATGGCTACACCTTC. Translating gives CASSFTDVDEEGFYGYTF. Variable domain in full (rest from reference TRBV7-2 and TRBJ1-2): GAGVSQSPSNKVTEKGKDVELRCDPISGHTALYWYRQSLGQGLEFLIYFQGNSAPDKSGLPSDRFSAERTGGSVSTLTIQRTQQEDSAVYLCASSFTDVDEEGFYGYTFGSGTRLTVV.

This clone has only one observation. This chain links TRBV9 with TRBJ2-7, with TRBD1 as a possible D gene (6 bases). The V gene lost 3 bases and the J gene lost 1 base, with 11 bases spanning the gap. The CDR3 has 14 residues. The germline V gene has CDR1 SGDLS and CDR2 YYNGEE. This CDR3 reads CASSGGGLSYEQYF. The CDR3 DNA reads as TGTGCCAGCAGCGGAGGGGGTCTGTCCTACGAGCAGTACTTC. The entire variable domain, with the rest obtained from reference TRBV9 and TRBJ2-7, is as follows: DSGVTQTPKHLITATGQRVTLRCSPRSGDLSVYWYQQSLDQGLQFLIQYYNGEERAKGNILERFSAQQFPDLHSELNLSSLELGDSALYFCASSGGGLSYEQYFGPGTRLTVT.

The gene calls are TRBV4-2 and TRBJ1-2; TRBD1 might be the D (6 bases). CDR1 and CDR2 (germline): LGHNA, YNFKEQ. The length of the CDR3 is 15 residues. The V end lost 4 bases, the J end lost 2 bases, and 14 bases lay between the germline ends. CDR3 sequence reads: CASSLTGEENYGYTF. The CDR3 region has the DNA TGTGCCAGCAGCCTGACAGGAGAGGAAAACTATGGCTACACCTTC.

This CDR3 reads CASRQAGVSQPQHF. DNA of the CDR3: TGTGCCAGTAGGCAAGCGGGGGTTTCTCAGCCCCAGCATTTT. The J gene is TRBJ1-5, the V gene TRBV19, with a weak D call TRBD1 (5 bases). Germline values: CDR1 LNHDA, CDR2 SQIVND (reference sequence). The CDR3 contains 14 residues. Trimming removed 6 bases at V and 6 bases at J, with 15 bases between.

A single count supports this clone. CDR3 sequence: CASSPDRGDQPQHF. Here the CDR3 DNA reads TGTGCCAGCAGTCCGGACAGGGGAGACCAGCCCCAGCATTTT. V is TRBV27 and J is TRBJ1-5; 9 bases fit TRBD1. Trimming removed 5 bases from V and 7 bases from J; junction bases left unmatched: 6. Germline V gives CDR1 MNHEY, CDR2 SMNVEV (reference sequence). The CDR3 totals 14 residues.

V gene TRBV7-2 combines with J gene TRBJ1-5; maybe TRBD1 (5 bases). The CDR3 length is 14 residues. Germline CDR1 SGHTA, CDR2 FQGNSA. Trimming cost V 1 base and J 6 bases, with 10 bases left between them. Here the CDR3 DNA reads TGTGCCAGCAGCTTAGTAGGGGCCGGTCAGCCCCAGCATTTT. It codes for CASSLVGAGQPQHF.